This T cell receptor (beta chain) is from a study of patients and donors after allogeneic stem cell transplantation. The CDR3 covers 15 residues. CDR1 and CDR2 from the germline V gene are LNHDA and SQIVND (reference sequence). V lost 3 bases to trimming and J lost 6 bases; unmatched junction nucleotides: 3. This clonotype was counted only a few times. TCRdb re-called the RT-PCR reads through MiXCR, storing one row per CDR3 protein. The sample includes 920,000 or so distinct CDR3 sequences, 18% of them seen just once. The chain couples TRBV19 to TRBJ2-1; 12 nucleotides align to TRBD2. The TCR sequence derives from a human donor who was either an allogeneic HSCT recipient or a stem cell or donor lymphocyte infusion donor (not recorded which). It is not recorded whose cells these are; they may come from a transplant donor. Sequencing was performed on blood, either unsorted or a sorted T cell fraction (not recorded which). CDR3 sequence reads: CASSILAGGLNEQFF. The DNA for the CDR3 is TGTGCCAGTAGTATCCTAGCGGGAGGGCTCAATGAGCAGTTCTTC.